Listed here are 24 T cell receptor beta chains from one sample, sequenced in a study of CD8+ T cells in alopecia areata. As the sequencing template, cDNA was produced by extracting RNA and reverse transcribing it. Clones were sequenced by immunoSEQ multiplex PCR, and TCRdb holds only the in-frame ones, with some missing. The data contain about 190,000 clones, roughly three fifths of them seen just once; the ten biggest clones take up roughly 0.71%. Noted treatment: oral pan-JAK inhibitor, 5-10 mg twice daily. The material was CD4+ T cells sorted from blood, obtained at week 4, from a patient treated with tofacitinib. These receptor sequences come from a human donor with alopecia areata.

This clone was detected only a few times. The chain carries TRBV2 and TRBJ1-2; D ambiguous. There are 12 residues in the CDR3. The germline V and J ends were trimmed by 2 bases and 2 bases, with 3 bases remaining between them. The germline CDR1 and CDR2 sequences are SNHLY and FYNNEI. The CDR3 region is CASSETNYGYTF. In DNA form, the CDR3 reads TGTGCCAGCAGTGAAACGAACTATGGCTACACCTTC.

The V gene is TRBV30, the J gene TRBJ2-1; unclear D gene. Trimming took 1 base from V and 0 from J, leaving 7 bases between them. This CDR3 is built from 14 residues. The germline V gene has CDR1 GTSNPN and CDR2 SVGIG (reference sequence). The CDR3 nucleotides are TGTGCCTGGAGTGAAAGGAACTCCTACAATGAGCAGTTCTTC. It specifies CAWSERNSYNEQFF.

The V call is TRBV4-3, the J call TRBJ2-2; 7 nucleotides line up with TRBD1. The V segment lost 3 bases and the J segment 6 bases; nucleotides outside the gene matches: 1. The CDR3 extends over 13 amino acids. Germline lookup yields CDR1 LGHNA and CDR2 YSLEER. CDR3 loop: CASSQTGPGELFF. The DNA for the CDR3 is TGCGCCAGCAGCCAGACAGGGCCCGGGGAGCTGTTTTTT.

In this sample, this clone turned up a few times. CDR3 bases: TGTGCCAGCAGAGGACAGGCAAAGACCTACGAGCAGTACTTC. Translating it yields CASRGQAKTYEQYF. The V gene is TRBV7-6, the J gene TRBJ2-7; 7 nucleotides align to TRBD1. The CDR3 length is 14 residues. After removal of 6 bases from V and 2 bases from J, the junction contained 7 bases not matched to a gene. In germline, CDR1 is SGHVS, CDR2 FNYEAQ. The whole variable domain, remainder taken from reference TRBV7-6 and TRBJ2-7, is GAGVSQSPRYKVTKRGQDVALRCDPISGHVSLYWYRQALGQGPEFLTYFNYEAQQDKSGLPNDRFSAERPEGSISTLTIQRTEQRDSAMYRCASRGQAKTYEQYFGPGTRLTVT.

DNA for the CDR3: TGTGCCAGCAGCTTGGGGGGAGGTGCTGAAGCTTTCTTT. As protein: CASSLGGGAEAFF. V usage is TRBV7-2 and J usage is TRBJ1-1; D is possibly TRBD1 (5 bases). Germline lookup yields CDR1 SGHTA and CDR2 FQGNSA. The CDR3 runs 13 residues. V was trimmed by 3 bases and J by 6 bases, leaving 11 bases between them.

The V and J genes are TRBV5-4 and TRBJ1-2; D may be TRBD1 (6 bases). Germline V gives CDR1 SGHNT, CDR2 YYREEE (reference sequence). The CDR3 runs 15 residues. V gave up 4 bases and J gave up 4 bases, with 17 bases separating them. CDR3 amino acids: CASSQNTGTVYGYTF. The CDR3 DNA is TGTGCCAGCAGCCAAAACACAGGGACCGTCTATGGCTACACCTTC. The full variable domain, its missing parts supplied by reference TRBV5-4 and TRBJ1-2, is ETGVTQSPTHLIKTRGQQVTLRCSSQSGHNTVSWYQQALGQGPQFIFQYYREEENGRGNFPPRFSGLQFPNYSSELNVNALELDDSALYLCASSQNTGTVYGYTFGSGTRLTVV.

The genes are TRBV29-1 and TRBJ2-3; D unresolved. CDR3 size: 14 residues. Trimming removed 2 bases from V and 4 bases from J, with 13 bases in between. Germline V lookup: CDR1 SQVTM, CDR2 ANQGSEA. The CDR3: CSVESSWVPDTQYF. The CDR3, as DNA: TGCAGCGTTGAATCTTCTTGGGTCCCAGATACGCAGTATTTT.

This chain uses TRBV25-1 with TRBJ1-1; 8 nucleotides line up with TRBD1. This CDR3 contains 14 residues. The germline V gene has CDR1 MGHDK and CDR2 SYGVNS. The V and J ends lost 9 bases and 1 base, in that order; junction bases with no gene match: 7. The DNA of the CDR3 is TGTGCCAGTTGGACAGGGAGTCGGAACACTGAAGCTTTCTTT. Protein sequence: CASWTGSRNTEAFF.

The J gene is TRBJ1-1, the V gene TRBV30, with TRBD1 as a possible D gene (5 bases). The CDR3 loop spans 17 amino acids. The germline V gene has CDR1 GTSNPN and CDR2 SVGIG (reference sequence). V was shortened by 3 bases and J by 0 bases, with 20 bases between the two germline ends. The CDR3: CAWRVFSPGRMNTEAFF. The CDR3 DNA is TGTGCCTGGAGAGTTTTTAGTCCGGGACGGATGAACACTGAAGCTTTCTTT.

This chain links TRBV29-1 with TRBJ2-5; 12 bases match TRBD1. With V trimmed by 3 bases and J by 4 bases, 3 bases remained unmatched. The CDR3 sequence is 14 residues long. Germline values: CDR1 SQVTM, CDR2 ANQGSEA. The CDR3 DNA follows: TGCAGCGTTGAGGGACAGGGGGCTGGAGAGACCCAGTACTTC. It codes for CSVEGQGAGETQYF.

This clone has just one count. V and J are TRBV2 and TRBJ2-3; either TRBD1 or TRBD2 may fit D (5 bases each). The CDR3 covers 14 residues. V was cut by 6 bases and J by 2 bases, with 12 bases left in between. Per germline, CDR1 SNHLY and CDR2 FYNNEI. The CDR3 loop reads CASRKGPSTDTQYF. CDR3 DNA: TGTGCCAGCAGAAAGGGACCGTCCACAGATACGCAGTATTTT.

J is TRBJ2-1 and V is TRBV29-1; 9 bases agree with TRBD1. CDR3 length equals 12 residues. Germline trimming cut 8 bases from V and 4 bases from J; bases unmatched to any gene: 3. Germline CDR1 reads SQVTM; CDR2 reads ANQGSEA. In DNA form, the CDR3 reads TGCAGCTTGGACAGGGGTTACAATGAGCAGTTCTTC. It is translated as CSLDRGYNEQFF.

This clone was detected a few times. The chain employs TRBV28 and TRBJ1-4; D possibly corresponds to TRBD1 (5 bases). The germline gives CDR1 MDHEN, CDR2 SYDVKM. The CDR3 runs to 10 residues. The V and J ends lost 3 bases and 16 bases respectively, with 9 bases between them. Written as DNA, the CDR3 is TGTGCCAGCAGTTTTGACAGACAGTTTTTT. Protein sequence: CASSFDRQFF.

This CDR3 is CASSALTGGPYNEQFF. The CDR3 nucleotides are TGTGCCAGCAGCGCCCTAACGGGAGGCCCCTACAATGAGCAGTTCTTC. V and J are TRBV9 and TRBJ2-1; 7 nucleotides align to TRBD2. Germline V gives CDR1 SGDLS, CDR2 YYNGEE. This CDR3 has 16 amino acids. The ends lost 3 bases at V and 2 bases at J; junction bases unmatched: 8.

This clone turned up a few times. V is TRBV4-2 and J is TRBJ2-5; TRBD2 matches at 10 bases. CDR3 size: 16 residues. With 7 bases clipped from V and 3 bases from J, the junction kept 11 bases outside the gene matches. Germline loops: CDR1 LGHNA, CDR2 YNFKEQ. CDR3 nucleotide sequence: TGTGCCAGCACCCTATCAAGCGGACTAGCGGAAGAGACCCAGTACTTC. Protein product: CASTLSSGLAEETQYF.

About this clone itself: The sample holds other DNA sequences that translate to the same CDR3. The chain uses TRBV5-1 and TRBJ1-1; maybe TRBD1 (5 bases). Trimming took off 4 bases at V and 4 bases at J, with 8 bases between the two ends. The length of the CDR3 is 12 residues. Germline assignment: CDR1 SGHRS and CDR2 YFSETQ. In DNA form, the CDR3 reads TGCGCCAGCAGCAGCGGGGCCACTGAAGCTTTCTTT. Protein: CASSSGATEAFF.

This clone was seen a handful of times. The V call is TRBV10-2, the J call TRBJ2-7; 12 nucleotides agree with TRBD2. J was trimmed by 5 bases and V by 8 bases; bases with no gene match: 13. Germline V gene data show CDR1 as WSHSY and CDR2 as SAAADI. This CDR3 region has 16 residues. The CDR3 sequence is CASGGTSGSGLHEQYF. In DNA form, the CDR3 reads TGCGCCAGCGGTGGGACTAGCGGGTCAGGGCTCCACGAGCAGTACTTC.

The sample holds a few counts of this clone. The chain combines TRBV28 with TRBJ2-7; perhaps TRBD1 as D (5 bases). Trimming took 3 bases from V and 6 from J, leaving 12 bases between them. The V gene's germline CDR1 is MDHEN and CDR2 SYDVKM. The CDR3 consists of 13 residues. The CDR3 here is CASSLSDRREQYF. DNA for the CDR3: TGTGCCAGCAGTTTGTCCGACAGACGCGAGCAGTACTTC.

The chain is built from TRBV4-1 and TRBJ1-5; 7 nucleotides line up with TRBD1. Trimming cost V 4 bases and J 6 bases; bases outside gene matches: 9. The germline CDR1 and CDR2 sequences are MGHRA and YSYEKL. The length of the CDR3 is 15 residues. The CDR3, as DNA: TGCGCCAGCAGCCTTGGGACAGCCGGCGGTCAGCCCCAGCATTTT. Translating gives CASSLGTAGGQPQHF.

This clone was recorded a few times. V gene TRBV9 combines with J gene TRBJ1-1, with 8 positions matching TRBD1. Trimming took 0 bases from V and 6 from J; bases not matched to a gene: 7. The CDR3 sequence is 15 residues long. Germline V lookup: CDR1 SGDLS, CDR2 YYNGEE. DNA for the CDR3: TGTGCCAGCAGCGTAGCCCCAGGGGGCGTCTCTGAAGCTTTCTTT. It yields the protein CASSVAPGGVSEAFF. The whole variable domain, remainder taken from reference TRBV9 and TRBJ1-1, is DSGVTQTPKHLITATGQRVTLRCSPRSGDLSVYWYQQSLDQGLQFLIQYYNGEERAKGNILERFSAQQFPDLHSELNLSSLELGDSALYFCASSVAPGGVSEAFFGQGTRLTVV.

This chain uses TRBV25-1 with TRBJ2-3; a weak D match, TRBD2 (5 bases). V shed 8 bases and J shed 1 base, with 10 bases lying between them. CDR1 is MGHDK and CDR2 is SYGVNS in the germline V gene. The CDR3 spans 13 residues. The CDR3 here is CASRHGGTDTQYF. CDR3 DNA: TGTGCCAGCCGACACGGGGGCACAGATACGCAGTATTTT.

This sequence joins TRBV10-3 and TRBJ1-1; D is unclear. In germline, CDR1 is ENHRY, CDR2 SYGVKD. V was trimmed by 9 bases and J by 0 bases, leaving 5 bases between them. This CDR3 region has 11 residues. CDR3 DNA: TGTGCCATAAGGCTGAACACTGAAGCTTTCTTT. Protein product: CAIRLNTEAFF.

The chain recombines TRBV5-1 with TRBJ2-7; D possibly corresponds to TRBD1 (6 bases). Germline V gene sequence: CDR1 SGHRS, CDR2 YFSETQ. CDR3 length: 13 amino acids. Trimming took off 4 bases at V and 3 bases at J, with 11 bases between the two ends. This CDR3 is CASSPGDGYEQYF. CDR3 nucleotide sequence: TGCGCCAGCAGCCCAGGGGACGGCTACGAGCAGTACTTC. Based on the CDR3 plus reference TRBV5-1 and TRBJ2-7, the full variable domain is KAGVTQTPRYLIKTRGQQVTLSCSPISGHRSVSWYQQTPGQGLQFLFEYFSETQRNKGNFPGRFSGRQFSNSRSEMNVSTLELGDSALYLCASSPGDGYEQYFGPGTRLTVT.

This chain links TRBV2 with TRBJ2-3, with a tentative D call TRBD1 (5 bases). This CDR3 has 14 amino acids. Germline CDR1 is SNHLY and CDR2 is FYNNEI. V dropped 11 bases and J dropped 0 bases, with 15 bases sitting between them. In DNA form, the CDR3 reads TGTGCCGGAGCCCGGCCAGGGAGCACAGATACGCAGTATTTT. It encodes CAGARPGSTDTQYF.